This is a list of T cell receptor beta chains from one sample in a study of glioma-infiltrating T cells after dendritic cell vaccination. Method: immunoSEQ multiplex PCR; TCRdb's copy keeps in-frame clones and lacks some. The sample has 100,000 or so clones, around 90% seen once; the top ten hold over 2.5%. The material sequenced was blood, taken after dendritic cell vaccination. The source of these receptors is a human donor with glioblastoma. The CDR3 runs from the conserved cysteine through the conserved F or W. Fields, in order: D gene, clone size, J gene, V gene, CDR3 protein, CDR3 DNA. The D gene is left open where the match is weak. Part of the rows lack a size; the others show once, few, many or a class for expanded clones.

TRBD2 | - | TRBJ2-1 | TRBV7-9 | CASSPPGLAAVYNEQFF | TGTGCCAGCAGCCCTCCCGGACTAGCGGCCGTTTACAATGAGCAGTTCTTC
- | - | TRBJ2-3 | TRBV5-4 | CASSPPEHTDTQYF | TGTGCCAGCAGCCCCCCCGAGCACACAGATACGCAGTATTTT
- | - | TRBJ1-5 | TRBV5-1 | CASSPGLYSNQPQHF | TGCGCCAGCAGCCCGGGACTCTATAGCAATCAGCCCCAGCATTTT
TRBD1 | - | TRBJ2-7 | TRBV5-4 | CASSNEGQGYEQYF | TGTGCCAGCAGCAACGAGGGACAGGGGTACGAGCAGTACTTC
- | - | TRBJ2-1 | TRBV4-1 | CASSPQMRYEQFF | TGCGCCAGCAGCCCTCAAATGAGGTACGAGCAGTTCTTC
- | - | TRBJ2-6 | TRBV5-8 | CASSLGASSGANVLTF | TGTGCCAGCAGCTTGGGCGCGTCCTCTGGGGCCAACGTCCTGACTTTC
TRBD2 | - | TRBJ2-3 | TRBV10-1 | CASSDLRGSDTQYF | TGCGCCAGCAGTGATTTGCGGGGGTCAGATACGCAGTATTTT
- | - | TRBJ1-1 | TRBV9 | CASSAVVWDRGRTEAFF | TGTGCCAGCAGCGCCGTTGTGTGGGATAGGGGTCGTACTGAAGCTTTCTTT
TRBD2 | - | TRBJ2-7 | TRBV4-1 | CASSQGLANSYEQYF | TGCGCCAGCAGCCAAGGACTAGCGAACTCCTACGAGCAGTACTTC
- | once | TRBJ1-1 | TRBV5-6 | CASSTGVNTEAFF | TGTGCCAGCAGTACAGGTGTGAACACTGAAGCTTTCTTT
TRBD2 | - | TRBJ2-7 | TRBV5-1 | CASSPSGRSYEQYF | TGCGCCAGCAGCCCCAGCGGGAGGTCTTACGAGCAGTACTTC
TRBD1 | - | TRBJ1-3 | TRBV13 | CASSLDRGRAGNTIYF | TGTGCCAGCAGCTTAGACAGGGGGCGCGCTGGAAACACCATATATTTT
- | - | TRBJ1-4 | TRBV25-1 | CASSESGFTNEKLFF | TGTGCCAGCAGTGAATCGGGATTCACTAATGAAAAACTGTTTTTT
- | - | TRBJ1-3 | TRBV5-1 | CASSLDVSGSGNTIYF | TGCGCCAGCAGCTTGGATGTCTCGGGCTCTGGAAACACCATATATTTT
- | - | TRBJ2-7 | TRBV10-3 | CAISEGPGQNYEQYF | TGTGCCATCAGTGAAGGGCCAGGGCAGAACTACGAGCAGTACTTC
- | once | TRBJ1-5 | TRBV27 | CASSLGIRSNQPQHF | TGTGCCAGCAGTTTAGGTATCAGGAGCAATCAGCCCCAGCATTTT
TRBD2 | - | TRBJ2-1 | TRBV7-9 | CASSAGTSGVSNEQFF | TGTGCCAGCAGCGCGGGGACTAGCGGGGTCAGCAATGAGCAGTTCTTC
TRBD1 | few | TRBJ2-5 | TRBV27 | CASSGTGPLETQYF | TGTGCCAGCAGCGGGACAGGACCCTTGGAGACCCAGTACTTC
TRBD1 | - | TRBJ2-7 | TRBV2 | CASSLDRVYEQYF | TGTGCCAGCAGCCTCGACAGGGTCTACGAGCAGTACTTC
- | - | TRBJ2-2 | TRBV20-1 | CSAIRTGELFF | TGCAGTGCTATTCGGACCGGGGAGCTGTTTTTT
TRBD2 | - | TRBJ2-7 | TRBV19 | CASNLRTGGSYEQYF | TGTGCCAGTAACCTGAGGACGGGAGGGTCCTACGAGCAGTACTTC
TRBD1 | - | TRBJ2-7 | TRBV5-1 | CASSSDRGDEQYF | TGCGCCAGCAGCTCTGACAGGGGAGACGAGCAGTACTTC
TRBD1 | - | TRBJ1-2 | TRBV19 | CASRHGQGVDGYTF | TGTGCCAGTAGGCACGGACAGGGGGTCGATGGCTACACCTTC
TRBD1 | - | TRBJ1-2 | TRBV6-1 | CASSDSQGARYGYTF | TGTGCCAGCAGTGATTCGCAGGGGGCAAGGTATGGCTACACCTTC
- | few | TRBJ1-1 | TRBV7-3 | CASSPQGGATEAFF | TGTGCCAGCAGCCCCCAAGGGGGTGCGACTGAAGCTTTCTTT
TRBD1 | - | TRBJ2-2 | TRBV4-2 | CASSQVGQGTGELFF | TGTGCCAGCAGCCAAGTGGGACAGGGGACCGGGGAGCTGTTTTTT
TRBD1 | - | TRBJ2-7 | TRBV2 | CASKRDRAPYEQYF | TGTGCCAGCAAGAGGGACAGGGCCCCCTACGAGCAGTACTTC
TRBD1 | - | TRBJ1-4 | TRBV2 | CASSEGTGNEKLFF | TGTGCCAGCAGTGAGGGGACAGGGAACGAAAAACTGTTTTTT
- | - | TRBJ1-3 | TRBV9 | CASSVDLGGYSGNTIYF | TGTGCCAGCAGCGTAGATTTGGGGGGGTACTCTGGAAACACCATATATTTT
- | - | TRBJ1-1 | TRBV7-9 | CASSPRAGKNTEAFF | TGTGCCAGCAGCCCTCGGGCAGGGAAGAACACTGAAGCTTTCTTT
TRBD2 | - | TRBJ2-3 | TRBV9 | CASSVVSSGRGTDTQYF | TGTGCCAGCAGCGTAGTTTCGAGCGGGAGGGGCACAGATACGCAGTATTTT
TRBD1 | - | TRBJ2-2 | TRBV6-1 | CASSSDRDTGELFF | TGTGCCAGCAGTAGCGACAGGGACACCGGGGAGCTGTTTTTT
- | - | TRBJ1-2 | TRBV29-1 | CSVDLDSPRGGYTF | TGCAGCGTTGACTTGGACAGCCCCCGTGGGGGCTACACCTTC
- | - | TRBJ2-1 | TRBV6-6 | CASTPPGGNEQFF | TGTGCCAGCACCCCCCCCGGCGGCAATGAGCAGTTCTTC
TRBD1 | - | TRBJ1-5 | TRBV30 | CAWSHGQGNGNQPQHF | TGTGCCTGGAGTCACGGACAGGGGAACGGCAATCAGCCCCAGCATTTT
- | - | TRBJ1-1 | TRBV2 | CASRRDGDQNTEAFF | TGTGCCAGCAGGCGGGACGGGGATCAGAACACTGAAGCTTTCTTT
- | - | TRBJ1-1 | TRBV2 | CASSFTGWRTEAFF | TGTGCCAGCAGTTTTACAGGGTGGCGCACTGAAGCTTTCTTT
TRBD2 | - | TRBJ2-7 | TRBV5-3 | CARSWGGTSGSPGSEQYF | TGTGCCAGAAGTTGGGGAGGGACTAGCGGGAGTCCTGGATCCGAGCAGTACTTC
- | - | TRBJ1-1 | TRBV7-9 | CASSSSDRLNTEAFF | TGTGCCAGCAGCTCCTCCGACAGACTGAACACTGAAGCTTTCTTT